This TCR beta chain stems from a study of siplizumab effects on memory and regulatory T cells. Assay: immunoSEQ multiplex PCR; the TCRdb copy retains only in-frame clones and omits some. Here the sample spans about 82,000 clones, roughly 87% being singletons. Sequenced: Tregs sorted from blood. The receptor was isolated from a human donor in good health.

CDR3 region: CASRYRGNTEAFF. The CDR3, as DNA: TGTGCCAGCAGGTACAGGGGGAACACTGAAGCTTTCTTT. The chain recombines TRBV6-6 with TRBJ1-1; 7 nucleotides agree with TRBD1. With V trimmed by 6 bases and J by 1 base, 2 bases remained unmatched. The germline V gene has CDR1 MNHNY and CDR2 SVGAGI (reference sequence). This CDR3 is built from 13 residues.